This T cell receptor (beta chain) was recovered during a study of cytomegalovirus exposure and HLA in healthy donors. Study observations and caveats: It was 164 TCR beta chains that were listed as cytomegalovirus-associated.

Although they were nominally healthy when sampled, donors likely had unrecorded immune exposures. Concerning this clone itself: The antigen remains unidentified.

Per the germline V gene, CDR1 is SGHRS and CDR2 is YFSETQ. The CDR3 sequence is 14 residues long. V lost 4 bases and J 2 bases, leaving 11 bases between the germline ends. It was with 60 Vbeta and 13 Jbeta primers that the PCR ran. Libraries were prepared by immunoSEQ multiplex PCR; TCRdb keeps only in-frame clonotypes and omits some of them. The table records over 100,000 clones, just under 70% of them present only once. The clonotype was recovered from a man aged 30 to 39 in good health and CMV-seropositive. The sequencing sample was made of PBMCs. The V call is TRBV5-1, the J call TRBJ2-3; D not resolved. The chain's CDR3 is CASSPGQTTDTQYF. The CDR3, as DNA: TGCGCCAGCAGCCCTGGGCAGACCACAGATACGCAGTATTTT.